The 17 T cell receptor beta chains reported below all come from one sample, sequenced in a study of blood T cell repertoires in COVID-19. Some clones are missing from TCRdb's copy, which holds only in-frame ones; the method was immunoSEQ multiplex PCR. The sample lists around 16,000 clones, approximately 85% occurring once. Input material: peripheral blood. These receptors originate from a man of 80 years or more with active or convalescent COVID-19.

The V and J genes are TRBV7-9 and TRBJ1-6; TRBD1 might be the D (6 bases). Germline CDR1 SEHNR, CDR2 FQNEAQ (reference sequence). V gave up 7 bases and J gave up 8 bases, with 15 bases separating them. The length of the CDR3 is 14 residues. CDR3 DNA sequence: TGTGCCAGCACCGAACGAGGGGGAGATTCACCCCTCCACTTT. It translates to CASTERGGDSPLHF.

This chain connects TRBV5-4 to TRBJ1-2, with 8 bases fitting TRBD1. V was pared by 0 bases and J by 9 bases, with 7 bases of the junction left unmatched. The CDR3 spans 14 residues. The germline V gene encodes CDR1 SGHNT and CDR2 YYREEE (reference sequence). CDR3 protein: CASSLDRGTSSYTF. In DNA, the CDR3 is TGTGCCAGCAGCTTGGACAGGGGGACATCGAGCTACACCTTC.

V gene TRBV3-1 (or the pseudogene TRBV3-2) combines with J gene TRBJ1-3, with D possibly TRBD1 on 5 matching bases. CDR1 and CDR2 from the germline V gene are LGHDT and YNNKEL (reference sequence). The CDR3 runs 19 residues. V dropped 3 bases and J dropped 0 bases, with 21 bases sitting between them. CDR3 sequence: CASSQSPQGGMYSGNTIYF. The CDR3 DNA reads as TGTGCCAGCAGCCAGAGTCCCCAGGGAGGGATGTACTCTGGAAACACCATATATTTT.

This rearrangement joins TRBV6-2 or TRBV6-3 to TRBJ1-5, with 8 bases fitting TRBD1. The CDR3 sequence is 15 residues long. Per the germline V gene, CDR1 is MNHEY and CDR2 is SVGEGT. Unmatched junction bases numbered 8, after V lost 8 bases and J lost 2 bases. The CDR3 spells CASGPRGRGNQPQHF. DNA of the CDR3: TGTGCCAGCGGCCCCAGGGGGCGAGGCAATCAGCCCCAGCATTTT.

The rearrangement uses TRBV6-4 and TRBJ2-3; TRBD1 aligns across 9 bases. The V gene's germline CDR1 is MRHNA and CDR2 SNTAGT. The CDR3 loop spans 15 amino acids. The J segment lost 3 bases and the V segment lost 4 bases, leaving 5 bases of the junction unmatched. CDR3 in amino acids: CASSVGGQGTDTQYF. CDR3 bases: TGTGCCAGCAGTGTCGGGGGACAGGGTACAGATACGCAGTATTTT.

This sequence joins TRBV10-3 and TRBJ2-2; the D gene is possibly TRBD2 (7 bases). Germline V gives CDR1 ENHRY, CDR2 SYGVKD. The CDR3 has 17 residues. V dropped 0 bases and J dropped 0 bases, with 11 bases sitting between them. DNA for the CDR3: TGTGCCATCAGTGAGTCGAGGGGGGGGCCGAACACCGGGGAGCTGTTTTTT. This gives the protein CAISESRGGPNTGELFF.

This clone showed up just once. The chain has TRBV4-1 and TRBJ2-7; 12 nucleotides match TRBD1. Trimming took 4 bases from V and 4 from J; bases not matched to a gene: 8. CDR3 length: 16 residues. Germline V gives CDR1 MGHRA, CDR2 YSYEKL. This CDR3 reads CASSPQGQGAGYEQYF. The CDR3 nucleotides are TGCGCCAGCAGCCCACAGGGACAGGGGGCAGGTTACGAGCAGTACTTC.

The chain uses TRBV4-1 and TRBJ2-2; TRBD1 agrees at 10 bases. Germline V lookup: CDR1 MGHRA, CDR2 YSYEKL. The V segment lost 5 bases and the J segment 2 bases; nucleotides outside the gene matches: 5. This CDR3 is built from 16 residues. The CDR3 region is CASSFRQGANTGELFF. In DNA form, the CDR3 reads TGCGCCAGCAGCTTTCGACAGGGGGCTAACACCGGGGAGCTGTTTTTT.

The chain links TRBV29-1 to TRBJ2-2; D is ambiguous. Per germline, CDR1 SQVTM and CDR2 ANQGSEA. This CDR3 is built from 13 residues. V lost 3 bases, J lost 1 base, and 6 bases lay in between. CDR3 sequence reads: CSVDFQNTGELFF. CDR3 nucleotides: TGCAGCGTTGATTTTCAGAACACCGGGGAGCTGTTTTTT.

The chain is built from TRBV30 and TRBJ1-1; D is ambiguous. This CDR3 contains 9 residues. V was trimmed by 7 bases and J by 12 bases, leaving 12 bases between them. The germline gives CDR1 GTSNPN, CDR2 SVGIG (reference sequence). The CDR3 DNA is TGTGCCTCTGGAGATAGGTCTTTCTTT. Amino acids: CASGDRSFF. Using reference TRBV30 and TRBJ1-1 for the parts outside the CDR3, the full variable domain is SQTIHQWPATLVQPVGSPLSLECTVEGTSNPNLYWYRQAAGRGLQLLFYSVGIGQISSEVPQNLSASRPQDRQFILSSKKLLLSDSGFYLCASGDRSFFGQGTRLTVV.

The chain combines TRBV3-1 (or the pseudogene TRBV3-2) with TRBJ1-6, with 7 bases matching TRBD1. V lost 4 bases, J lost 9 bases, and 3 bases stayed unmatched. The CDR3 extends over 13 amino acids. Looked up from germline, CDR1 is LGHDT and CDR2 is YNNKEL (reference sequence). The chain's CDR3 is CASSLQGGSPLHF. DNA for the CDR3: TGTGCCAGCAGCCTTCAGGGGGGTTCACCCCTCCACTTT.

Here the CDR3 DNA reads TGTGCCAGCAGTCCGACACCGAACTATGGCTACACCTTC. Translating gives CASSPTPNYGYTF. The gene calls are TRBV28 and TRBJ1-2; D unresolved. Germline values: CDR1 MDHEN, CDR2 SYDVKM. The CDR3 consists of 13 residues. The V end lost 5 bases, the J end lost 2 bases, and 9 bases lay between the germline ends.

The rearrangement joins TRBV28 to TRBJ1-5; D is undetermined. Germline CDR1 reads MDHEN; CDR2 reads SYDVKM. With 6 bases removed from V and 3 bases from J, the gap between germline ends came to 9 bases. The CDR3 has 13 amino acids. The CDR3 bases are TGTGCCAGCAGCCGAACACCCAATCAGCCCCAGCATTTT. Translated: CASSRTPNQPQHF.

V usage is TRBV6-5 and J usage is TRBJ2-3; TRBD1 agrees at 10 bases. CDR1 and CDR2 (germline): MNHEY, SVGAGI. CDR3 length: 14 residues. V lost 5 bases and J lost 3; bases outside the gene matches: 2. CDR3 residues: CASSPGQGTDTQYF. The CDR3 DNA is TGTGCCAGCAGTCCGGGACAGGGGACAGATACGCAGTATTTT.

J is TRBJ1-2 and V is TRBV19; 7 bases map to TRBD1. Germline assignment: CDR1 LNHDA and CDR2 SQIVND (reference sequence). The ends lost 1 base at V and 5 bases at J; junction bases unmatched: 13. CDR3 length equals 17 residues. The CDR3: CASSIGPSGGRGYGYTF. As DNA, the CDR3 is TGTGCCAGTAGTATAGGCCCCTCAGGGGGGCGCGGTTATGGCTACACCTTC.

This clone has a single count. The chain couples TRBV4-3 to TRBJ1-5, with D perhaps matching TRBD1 (6 bases). Trimming took off 0 bases at V and 2 bases at J, with 8 bases between the two ends. The CDR3 length is 15 residues. Per germline, CDR1 LGHNA and CDR2 YSLEER. The CDR3 protein is CASSQDPGGNQPQHF. The CDR3 DNA follows: TGCGCCAGCAGCCAAGACCCAGGGGGCAATCAGCCCCAGCATTTT.

This rearrangement joins TRBV7-9 to TRBJ2-2, with 11 bases that match TRBD2. Germline values: CDR1 SEHNR, CDR2 FQNEAQ (reference sequence). J gave up 0 bases and V 10 bases, and 10 bases lay outside the gene matches. The CDR3 is 17 residues long. The CDR3 spells CAIPPSGGLANTGELFF. The CDR3 DNA is TGTGCCATCCCGCCTAGCGGGGGGCTTGCGAACACCGGGGAGCTGTTTTTT. Using reference TRBV7-9 and TRBJ2-2 for the parts outside the CDR3, the full variable domain is DTGVSQNPRHKITKRGQNVTFRCDPISEHNRLYWYRQTLGQGPEFLTYFQNEAQLEKSRLLSDRFSAERPKGSFSTLEIQRTEQGDSAMYLCAIPPSGGLANTGELFFGEGSRLTVL.